These T cell receptor beta chains were read from a single sample in a study of a mutant IDH1 vaccine in newly diagnosed glioma. The data were produced by immunoSEQ multiplex PCR, yet TCRdb's version contains in-frame clones alone and is incomplete. The table has just under 95,000 clones, around three quarters seen once. The sequences come from PBMCs, collected from a glioma patient treated with radiotherapy, temozolomide or both. The receptors were gathered from a man aged 40-49 years with glioma. The CDR3 runs from the conserved cysteine through the conserved F or W. Each record gives: D gene, clone size, J gene, V gene, CDR3 length, CDR3 protein, CDR3 DNA. D genes are given only for firm matches. Only some rows state a clone size, as once, few, many or a class for expanded clones.

>TRBD1|once|TRBJ1-1|TRBV10-3|13
CATTTGGETEAFF
TGTGCCACCACGACAGGGGGAGAGACTGAAGCTTTCTTT
>TRBD2|.|TRBJ2-2|TRBV5-4|15
CASSIGLARTGELFF
TGTGCCAGCAGCATCGGACTAGCGAGAACCGGGGAGCTGTTTTTT
>TRBD2|.|TRBJ2-5|TRBV30|13
CAWNLAGRGTQYF
TGTGCCTGGAATCTAGCGGGGCGAGGGACCCAGTACTTC
>TRBD2|.|TRBJ2-7|TRBV4-3|15
CASSQGAGGPFEQYF
TGCGCCAGCAGCCAAGGGGCGGGAGGGCCTTTCGAGCAGTACTTC
>TRBD2|.|TRBJ2-7|TRBV11-2|16
CASSLERLAGGNEQYF
TGTGCCAGCAGCTTAGAGCGACTAGCGGGAGGGAACGAGCAGTACTTC
>TRBD1|.|TRBJ2-2|TRBV10-3|16
CAISESDRGANGELFF
TGTGCCATCAGTGAGTCTGACAGGGGAGCGAACGGGGAGCTGTTTTTT
>TRBD1|.|TRBJ2-5|TRBV6-1|14
CASSAGGYQETQYF
TGTGCCAGCAGTGCAGGGGGCTACCAAGAGACCCAGTACTTC
>.|.|TRBJ1-2|TRBV6-1|16
CASSEGPTRVNYGYTF
TGTGCCAGCAGTGAAGGGCCGACCCGTGTGAACTATGGCTACACCTTC
>.|.|TRBJ1-3|TRBV18|16
CASSPVKAGSGNTIYF
TGTGCCAGCTCACCAGTGAAGGCCGGGTCTGGAAACACCATATATTTT
>.|.|TRBJ2-7|TRBV4-1|14
CASSQVRGTSEQYF
TGCGCCAGCAGCCAAGTTCGGGGGACCTCCGAGCAGTACTTC
>.|.|TRBJ1-5|TRBV5-5|16
CASSLDGAYGNQPQHF
TGTGCCAGCAGCTTGGATGGGGCATACGGGAATCAGCCCCAGCATTTT
>.|.|TRBJ1-3|TRBV6-5|15
CASSYQGTSGNTIYF
TGTGCCAGCAGTTACCAGGGGACCTCTGGAAACACCATATATTTT